Below, 3 T cell receptor beta chains from the same sample are listed, as sequenced in a study of blood T cells in healthy people across ages (dated by TCRdb to between 2014 and 2017). Library generation was performed with 5' RACE. The instrument was an Illumina HiSeq 2500. The second PCR ran for roughly 7 to 11 cycles and used a J-beta primer mix along with a sample-barcoded 5' primer. TCRdb handled the public reads itself, with Q25 trimming in fastp and clone calling in MiXCR, and kept productive beta chains. Each CDR3 protein gets just one entry, which takes the most common genes and DNA from the rows behind it. This sample lists about 650,000 distinct CDR3 sequences; 45% to 60% were detected once. The ten largest clones capture approximately 13% of the sample. The specimen sequenced was blood. These receptors were obtained from a woman older than 75 in good health.

This clonotype was seen a handful of times. The V and J genes are TRBV28 and TRBJ2-7, with 10 bases lining up with TRBD1. The ends lost 6 bases at V and 5 bases at J; junction bases unmatched: 10. The germline CDR1 and CDR2 sequences are MDHEN and SYDVKM. The CDR3 length is 15 residues. CDR3 residues: CASSTPGQGSDEQYF. CDR3 in DNA: TGTGCCAGCAGCACACCGGGACAGGGGTCCGACGAGCAGTACTTC.

This rearrangement joins TRBV7-2 to TRBJ2-1; 8 bases agree with TRBD2. V was pared by 4 bases and J by 5 bases, with 16 bases of the junction left unmatched. Germline lookup yields CDR1 SGHTA and CDR2 FQGNSA. This CDR3 contains 18 residues. Here the CDR3 DNA reads TGTGCCAGCAGCTCCCCACGACTGGCGGGAGGTGGGGACAATGAGCAGTTCTTC. Protein product: CASSSPRLAGGGDNEQFF.

Regarding this clonotype: A read error may account for a junction end that differs from germline. The chain carries TRBV7-6 and TRBJ1-3, with D hard to call. This CDR3 comprises 14 residues. Germline-derived CDR1 and CDR2 are SGHVS and FNYEAQ. The CDR3 sequence is CAGSLRSSGNTIYF. The CDR3 DNA is TGTGCCGGCAGCTTGCGGAGCTCTGGAAACACCATATATTTT.